This is a list of T cell receptor beta chains from one sample in a study of a mutant IDH1 vaccine in newly diagnosed glioma. Assay: immunoSEQ multiplex PCR; the TCRdb copy retains only in-frame clones and omits some. Found here are tens of thousands of clones, 75% to 90% of them singletons; the top ten hold 4% to 5.5%. Their antigens remain unidentified. Sample: PBMCs, taken from a glioma patient whose treatment included an IDH1 peptide vaccine. Receptor source: a man in his forties with glioma. Each CDR3 is given with its conserved first and last residue. A D gene is named only where the DNA matches it firmly. The size field is filled for only some rows; it gives once, few, many or a size class.

clone_size: .
d_call: TRBD2
j_call: TRBJ2-1
v_call: TRBV30
cdr3_aa: CAWSVGLAGYNEQFF
cdr3_nt: TGTGCCTGGAGTGTAGGGCTAGCGGGCTACAATGAGCAGTTCTTC

clone_size: once
d_call: TRBD1
j_call: TRBJ2-1
v_call: TRBV29-1
cdr3_aa: CSPLVKGQNELYERYNEQFF
cdr3_nt: TGCAGCCCGTTGGTTAAGGGACAGAACGAACTGTACGAACGATACAATGAGCAGTTCTTC

clone_size: .
d_call: TRBD1
j_call: TRBJ1-2
v_call: TRBV5-4
cdr3_aa: CASSSGTGGLLDGYTF
cdr3_nt: TGTGCCAGCAGCTCCGGGACAGGGGGCTTATTGGATGGCTACACCTTC

clone_size: .
d_call: TRBD1
j_call: TRBJ2-7
v_call: TRBV18
cdr3_aa: CASSARQGSNEQYF
cdr3_nt: TGTGCCAGCTCAGCCCGACAGGGTAGCAACGAGCAGTACTTC

clone_size: .
d_call: .
j_call: TRBJ2-7
v_call: TRBV7-8
cdr3_aa: CASRAATQSSYEQYF
cdr3_nt: TGTGCCAGCAGGGCGGCGACGCAGAGCTCCTACGAGCAGTACTTC

clone_size: few
d_call: .
j_call: TRBJ1-2
v_call: TRBV5-4
cdr3_aa: CASSLDPNRSGYGYTF
cdr3_nt: TGTGCCAGCAGCTTGGACCCAAACAGGTCTGGCTATGGCTACACCTTC

clone_size: .
d_call: TRBD1
j_call: TRBJ1-1
v_call: TRBV4-3
cdr3_aa: CASSRGQGAKNTEAFF
cdr3_nt: TGCGCCAGCAGCCGGGGACAGGGGGCCAAAAACACTGAAGCTTTCTTT

clone_size: .
d_call: .
j_call: TRBJ2-7
v_call: TRBV18
cdr3_aa: CASSPQGQGKHEQYF
cdr3_nt: TGTGCCAGCTCACCACAAGGGCAGGGTAAACACGAGCAGTACTTC

clone_size: .
d_call: .
j_call: TRBJ2-1
v_call: TRBV7-2
cdr3_aa: CASSAGGGNNEQFF
cdr3_nt: TGTGCCAGCAGCGCCGGTGGAGGCAACAATGAGCAGTTCTTC

clone_size: .
d_call: TRBD1
j_call: TRBJ1-2
v_call: TRBV30
cdr3_aa: CALLPGTEIGYTF
cdr3_nt: TGTGCCCTTTTACCCGGGACAGAGATAGGCTACACCTTC

clone_size: few
d_call: .
j_call: TRBJ2-1
v_call: TRBV5-1
cdr3_aa: CASSPGRQLFSYNEQFF
cdr3_nt: TGCGCCAGCAGCCCGGGCCGACAGCTTTTCTCCTACAATGAGCAGTTCTTC

clone_size: .
d_call: .
j_call: TRBJ2-7
v_call: TRBV11-3
cdr3_aa: CATLDGAPPYEQYF
cdr3_nt: TGTGCCACCCTGGATGGGGCGCCCCCCTACGAGCAGTACTTC

clone_size: .
d_call: .
j_call: TRBJ2-2
v_call: TRBV5-1
cdr3_aa: CASSLSGGNTGELFF
cdr3_nt: TGCGCCAGCAGCTTGTCCGGGGGTAACACCGGGGAGCTGTTTTTT

clone_size: .
d_call: TRBD2
j_call: TRBJ2-5
v_call: TRBV6-5
cdr3_aa: CASSYPGLAGEETQYF
cdr3_nt: TGTGCCAGCAGTTACCCCGGACTAGCGGGGGAAGAGACCCAGTACTTC

clone_size: few
d_call: TRBD1
j_call: TRBJ1-5
v_call: TRBV6-1
cdr3_aa: CASSPTGGGQPQHF
cdr3_nt: TGTGCCAGCAGTCCTACAGGGGGCGGTCAGCCCCAGCATTTT

clone_size: .
d_call: TRBD2
j_call: TRBJ2-1
v_call: TRBV6-6
cdr3_aa: CASSPLAVAGGEQFF
cdr3_nt: TGTGCCAGCAGTCCCCTAGCGGTGGCGGGGGGGGAGCAGTTCTTC

clone_size: .
d_call: TRBD1
j_call: TRBJ1-1
v_call: TRBV5-1
cdr3_aa: CASSLDRGRTEAFF
cdr3_nt: TGCGCCAGCAGCCTCGACAGGGGGCGGACTGAAGCTTTCTTT

clone_size: .
d_call: TRBD2
j_call: TRBJ2-7
v_call: TRBV2
cdr3_aa: CASSDEGRGTYEQYF
cdr3_nt: TGTGCCAGCAGTGATGAGGGGCGGGGGACCTACGAGCAGTACTTC

clone_size: .
d_call: .
j_call: TRBJ2-6
v_call: TRBV19
cdr3_aa: CASSMLAGANVLTF
cdr3_nt: TGTGCCAGTAGTATGCTGGCCGGGGCCAACGTCCTGACTTTC

clone_size: few
d_call: .
j_call: TRBJ1-4
v_call: TRBV15
cdr3_aa: CATSRVVLTNEKLFF
cdr3_nt: TGTGCCACCAGCAGAGTGGTGTTGACTAATGAAAAACTGTTTTTT

clone_size: .
d_call: .
j_call: TRBJ2-5
v_call: TRBV7-2
cdr3_aa: CASSLDGLFQETQYF
cdr3_nt: TGTGCCAGCAGCTTAGACGGACTATTCCAAGAGACCCAGTACTTC

clone_size: once
d_call: .
j_call: TRBJ1-1
v_call: TRBV28
cdr3_aa: CASSPPRGTGTEAFF
cdr3_nt: TGTGCCAGCAGTCCACCTAGGGGTACGGGCACTGAAGCTTTCTTT

clone_size: .
d_call: .
j_call: TRBJ1-2
v_call: TRBV5-3
cdr3_aa: CARSFPTTGPTRWGYTF
cdr3_nt: TGTGCCAGAAGCTTCCCCACGACAGGACCTACCCGGTGGGGCTACACCTTC

clone_size: .
d_call: TRBD2
j_call: TRBJ2-1
v_call: TRBV6-5
cdr3_aa: CASSFRTSGLYNEQFF
cdr3_nt: TGTGCCAGCAGTTTTCGGACTAGCGGGCTTTACAATGAGCAGTTCTTC

clone_size: .
d_call: TRBD2
j_call: TRBJ2-7
v_call: TRBV4-3
cdr3_aa: CASSHGAGAIEYEQYF
cdr3_nt: TGCGCCAGCAGCCACGGAGCGGGGGCAATAGAGTACGAGCAGTACTTC

clone_size: .
d_call: TRBD2
j_call: TRBJ2-7
v_call: TRBV4-1
cdr3_aa: CASGSPTREGNEQYF
cdr3_nt: TGCGCCAGCGGATCTCCTACGCGGGAGGGAAACGAGCAGTACTTC

clone_size: .
d_call: TRBD1
j_call: TRBJ2-5
v_call: TRBV18
cdr3_aa: CASSPRDRGLQETQYF
cdr3_nt: TGTGCCAGCTCACCTCGGGACAGGGGCCTCCAAGAGACCCAGTACTTC

clone_size: .
d_call: .
j_call: TRBJ1-5
v_call: TRBV4-1
cdr3_aa: CASSQADGYNQPQHF
cdr3_nt: TGCGCCAGCAGCCAAGCGGACGGATACAATCAGCCCCAGCATTTT

clone_size: .
d_call: .
j_call: TRBJ2-7
v_call: TRBV4-1
cdr3_aa: CASSQDRVGGVYEQYF
cdr3_nt: TGCGCCAGCAGCCAAGATCGAGTAGGGGGAGTCTACGAGCAGTACTTC

clone_size: .
d_call: .
j_call: TRBJ1-1
v_call: TRBV7-9
cdr3_aa: CASIGRAEAFF
cdr3_nt: TGTGCCAGCATTGGCAGAGCTGAAGCTTTCTTT

clone_size: .
d_call: .
j_call: TRBJ2-7
v_call: TRBV19
cdr3_aa: CASKGQYEQYF
cdr3_nt: TGTGCCAGTAAAGGGCAGTACGAGCAGTACTTC

clone_size: once
d_call: TRBD1
j_call: TRBJ1-2
v_call: TRBV19
cdr3_aa: CASSTPPDRVRDGYTF
cdr3_nt: TGTGCCAGTAGTACCCCACCCGACAGGGTCCGAGATGGCTACACCTTC

clone_size: .
d_call: .
j_call: TRBJ2-7
v_call: TRBV11-1
cdr3_aa: CASSIGDEQYF
cdr3_nt: TGTGCCAGCAGCATAGGGGACGAGCAGTACTTC

clone_size: .
d_call: .
j_call: TRBJ2-7
v_call: TRBV30
cdr3_aa: CAWSPSYEQYF
cdr3_nt: TGTGCCTGGAGTCCTTCCTACGAGCAGTACTTC

clone_size: .
d_call: .
j_call: TRBJ2-3
v_call: TRBV11-2
cdr3_aa: CASSPQRVFTDTQYF
cdr3_nt: TGTGCCAGCAGCCCGCAGAGGGTGTTCACAGATACGCAGTATTTT

clone_size: .
d_call: .
j_call: TRBJ1-1
v_call: TRBV14
cdr3_aa: CASSQTLGTHQAFF
cdr3_nt: TGTGCCAGCAGCCAAACCCTCGGGACACATCAAGCTTTCTTT

clone_size: few
d_call: .
j_call: TRBJ1-1
v_call: TRBV29-1
cdr3_aa: CSATYLTVNTEAFF
cdr3_nt: TGCAGCGCAACGTATTTGACAGTGAACACTGAAGCTTTCTTT

clone_size: .
d_call: TRBD1
j_call: TRBJ1-5
v_call: TRBV18
cdr3_aa: CASSPLPQGANAQPQHF
cdr3_nt: TGTGCCAGCTCACCCCTCCCCCAGGGGGCGAACGCTCAGCCCCAGCATTTT

clone_size: .
d_call: TRBD2
j_call: TRBJ2-1
v_call: TRBV5-1
cdr3_aa: CASSLAGTSIDEQFF
cdr3_nt: TGCGCCAGCAGCTTGGCCGGGACTAGCATCGATGAGCAGTTCTTC

clone_size: .
d_call: TRBD1
j_call: TRBJ1-2
v_call: TRBV19
cdr3_aa: CASGVDRAFYGYTF
cdr3_nt: TGTGCCAGTGGTGTCGACAGGGCCTTCTATGGCTACACCTTC

clone_size: .
d_call: TRBD2
j_call: TRBJ2-1
v_call: TRBV5-1
cdr3_aa: CASRLAGGPYNEQFF
cdr3_nt: TGCGCCAGCAGACTAGCGGGGGGACCCTACAATGAGCAGTTCTTC

clone_size: once
d_call: .
j_call: TRBJ1-2
v_call: TRBV19
cdr3_aa: CASTPHFGARDYGYTF
cdr3_nt: TGTGCCAGTACCCCTCATTTCGGGGCGAGGGACTATGGCTACACCTTC

clone_size: .
d_call: TRBD2
j_call: TRBJ2-2
v_call: TRBV11-2
cdr3_aa: CASSLDGLAGTGELFF
cdr3_nt: TGTGCCAGCAGCTTGGACGGACTAGCGGGAACCGGGGAGCTGTTTTTT

clone_size: .
d_call: TRBD2
j_call: TRBJ2-7
v_call: TRBV7-2
cdr3_aa: CASIPTSGRANEQYF
cdr3_nt: TGTGCCAGCATCCCGACTAGCGGGAGGGCCAACGAGCAGTACTTC